Included here is one TCR beta chain sequence, with context. This sample is part of a study of blood T cells in healthy people across ages. Germline CDR1 reads LGHNA; CDR2 reads YSLEER. Germline trimming cut 0 bases from V and 5 bases from J; bases unmatched to any gene: 3. The length of the CDR3 is 16 residues. The use of a sample-barcoded 5' primer and a J-beta primer mix characterized a second PCR of about 6 to 12 cycles. In TCRdb, the 5' RACE reads were re-called with MiXCR into one record per CDR3 protein. The sample includes nearly 800,000 distinct CDR3 sequences, about 25% of them seen just once. The sample providers were healthy Caucasian people from Russia, aged about 6 to 95. These sequences were also reported in another study, on T cells of mothers and their children. That paper adds: Three healthy Caucasian mothers, along with their six children, were the donors. Mother-child pairs who were related displayed a slightly higher overlap than unrelated pairs, a difference that was non-significant.

Sequenced material: blood. The J gene is TRBJ1-3, the V gene TRBV4-3; 11 bases map to TRBD1. The source is a boy between 5 and 17 years old in good health. The CDR3 DNA is TGCGCCAGCAGCCAAGAAGGACAGGGGGCCAGAAACACCATATATTTT. Amino acid sequence: CASSQEGQGARNTIYF.